These T cell receptor beta chains were read from a single sample in a study of blood T cell repertoires in COVID-19. Profiling relied on immunoSEQ multiplex PCR, and the TCRdb table lists in-frame clones only, not all of them. The sample shows roughly 90,000 clones, roughly 80% of them seen only once. Sequencing was done on a sample of peripheral blood. These receptors all come from a woman of 80 years or more with active or convalescent COVID-19. Each CDR3 is given with its conserved first and last residue. Fields, in order: CDR3 protein, CDR3 DNA, clone size, V gene, D gene, J gene. The D gene is left open where the match is weak. Expanded clones are given a class, and other clones once, few, many or no size at all.

CAWSPPRLGGRTQYF | TGTGCCTGGAGTCCACCCCGACTCGGGGGTAGGACCCAGTACTTC | - | TRBV30 | - | TRBJ2-5
CASSLEYRGGGETQYF | TGTGCCAGCAGCTTGGAATACAGGGGTGGCGGAGAGACCCAGTACTTC | - | TRBV7-3 | TRBD1 | TRBJ2-5
CASSQGVIQQYF | TGTGCCAGCAGCCAAGGAGTGATTCAGCAGTACTTC | - | TRBV3-1/TRBV3-2 | - | TRBJ2-7
CASSYLQGINNEQFF | TGTGCCAGCAGTTATTTGCAGGGAATTAACAATGAGCAGTTCTTC | once | TRBV6-2/TRBV6-3 | - | TRBJ2-1
CASSWTPSGGELFF | TGCGCCAGCAGCTGGACACCCTCGGGCGGGGAGCTGTTTTTT | - | TRBV5-1 | - | TRBJ2-2
CASSIVGANYGYTF | TGTGCCAGTAGTATAGTTGGGGCGAACTATGGCTACACCTTC | few | TRBV19 | - | TRBJ1-2
CATSDLRPGGNQPQHF | TGTGCCACCAGTGACCTGCGCCCAGGGGGCAATCAGCCCCAGCATTTT | - | TRBV24-1 | - | TRBJ1-5
CASSFTGRGLQSYTF | TGTGCCAGCAGCTTTACGGGCAGGGGGCTTCAAAGCTACACCTTC | few | TRBV7-2 | TRBD1 | TRBJ1-2
CAISEPRGRDTQYF | TGTGCCATCAGTGAACCCAGGGGGCGCGATACGCAGTATTTT | - | TRBV10-3 | TRBD1 | TRBJ2-3
CASSPSGGGIYEQYF | TGTGCCAGCAGCCCCTCGGGGGGCGGTATTTACGAGCAGTACTTC | - | TRBV5-4 | - | TRBJ2-7
CASSVSSGGASEQFF | TGTGCCAGCAGTGTATCTAGCGGGGGGGCCTCTGAGCAGTTCTTC | - | TRBV2 | TRBD2 | TRBJ2-1
CASRISGGRDEQYF | TGCGCCAGCAGAATCAGCGGGGGGAGAGACGAGCAGTACTTC | - | TRBV5-1 | TRBD2 | TRBJ2-7
CASSTPPGQPNTEAFF | TGTGCCAGCAGTACCCCACCCGGACAGCCGAACACTGAAGCTTTCTTT | - | TRBV6-2/TRBV6-3 | - | TRBJ1-1
CASSLGAGTGGYEQYF | TGTGCCAGCAGTTTAGGGGCGGGGACAGGGGGCTACGAGCAGTACTTC | - | TRBV28 | TRBD1 | TRBJ2-7
CASSPVWGTGGPPRPYF | TGTGCCAGCAGTCCCGTCTGGGGGACAGGGGGCCCCCCGCGCCCTTACTTC | once | TRBV2 | TRBD1 | TRBJ2-7
CASSEREQIYNSPLHF | TGTGCCAGCAGTGAACGGGAGCAGATTTATAATTCACCCCTCCACTTT | - | TRBV6-1 | - | TRBJ1-6
CASSLDRSTQETQYF | TGTGCCAGCAGCCTAGACAGATCAACACAAGAGACCCAGTACTTC | - | TRBV6-6 | - | TRBJ2-5
CASSQEAAGDLYNEQFF | TGTGCCAGCAGCCAAGAGGCAGCGGGAGACCTCTACAATGAGCAGTTCTTC | - | TRBV4-2 | TRBD2 | TRBJ2-1
CASGQGAYTGELFF | TGTGCCAGCGGACAGGGGGCTTACACCGGGGAGCTGTTTTTT | - | TRBV7-2 | TRBD1 | TRBJ2-2
CASRGSTRSYNEQFF | TGTGCCAGCAGGGGCTCCACTCGCTCCTACAATGAGCAGTTCTTC | - | TRBV2 | - | TRBJ2-1